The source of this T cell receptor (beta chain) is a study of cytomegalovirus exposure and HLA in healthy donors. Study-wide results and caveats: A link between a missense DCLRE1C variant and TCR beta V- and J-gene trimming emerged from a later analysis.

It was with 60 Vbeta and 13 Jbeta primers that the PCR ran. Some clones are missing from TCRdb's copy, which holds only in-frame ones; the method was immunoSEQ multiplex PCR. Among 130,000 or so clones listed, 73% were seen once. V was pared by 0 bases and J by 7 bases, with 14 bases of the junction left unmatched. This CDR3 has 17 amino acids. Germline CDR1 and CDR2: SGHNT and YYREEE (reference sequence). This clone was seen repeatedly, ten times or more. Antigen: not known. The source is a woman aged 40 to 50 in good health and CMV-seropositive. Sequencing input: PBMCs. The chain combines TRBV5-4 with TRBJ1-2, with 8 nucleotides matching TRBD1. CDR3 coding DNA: TGTGCCAGCAGCTTGGCCTCGACAGGGGTAGGAGTAAGTGGCTACACCTTC. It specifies CASSLASTGVGVSGYTF.